The clone carrying this T cell receptor (beta chain) has a handful of counts. The antigen remains unidentified. This sample is part of a study of beta chain features in type 1 diabetes. Every bit of the isolated RNA underwent reverse transcription, so sequencing read expressed TCRB transcripts. Profiling relied on immunoSEQ multiplex PCR, and the TCRdb table lists in-frame clones only, not all of them. Altogether around 250,000 clones are present, 25% to 30% being singletons, with the ten largest covering approximately 4%. Study-wide results and limits: A pattern of fewer insertions and more deletions at VDJ junctions was seen in type 1 diabetes patients.

Sorting produced populations that all topped 95% purity. The sample comprised central memory CD4+ T cells from blood. The source is a man younger than 45 in good health.

The CDR3 nucleotides read TGTGCCAGCAGCGACAAGCCGGATGGCTACACCTTC. As protein: CASSDKPDGYTF. This sequence joins TRBV28 and TRBJ1-2; D is undetermined. Trimming took 6 bases from V and 6 from J, leaving 11 bases between them. The CDR3 totals 12 residues. The V gene's germline CDR1 is MDHEN and CDR2 SYDVKM.